This T cell receptor beta chain derives from a study of T cell responses to AZD1222 COVID-19 vaccine. Sequencing was performed with immunoSEQ multiplex PCR; in TCRdb, only in-frame clones are kept and a portion is missing. The repertoire includes approximately 85,000 clones, roughly 85% of them detected once, and 5% to 6.5% sits in the top ten. This clone was picked up one time. The V end was cut by 0 bases, the J end by 7 bases, with 14 bases between. CDR1 SGDLS and CDR2 YYNGEE come from the germline V gene. The CDR3 runs to 16 residues. Sequences were derived from peripheral blood, sampled on day 0 of AZD1222 vaccination. The receptor's source is an adult in good health. The rearrangement joins TRBV9 to TRBJ1-6, with TRBD1 as a possible D gene (6 bases). The CDR3 DNA sequence: TGTGCCAGCAGCGTAGCTATGGACAGACGAAATTCACCCCTCCACTTT. Translated, it gives CASSVAMDRRNSPLHF. Full variable domain (remainder filled in from reference TRBV9 and TRBJ1-6): DSGVTQTPKHLITATGQRVTLRCSPRSGDLSVYWYQQSLDQGLQFLIQYYNGEERAKGNILERFSAQQFPDLHSELNLSSLELGDSALYFCASSVAMDRRNSPLHFGNGTRLTVT.